This T cell receptor beta chain was sequenced in a study of T cells in narcolepsy. The protocol was immunoSEQ multiplex PCR, while the TCRdb copy is restricted to in-frame clones and leaves out a portion. This sample has about 33,000 clones, with almost 90% found just once. The sample comprised CD45RA- memory CD4+ T cells from PBMCs. The receptor was derived from a human donor with narcolepsy.

The CDR3 coding sequence is TGTGCCAGCCGGGGACTTATAGCTAACTATGGCTACACCTTC. It codes for CASRGLIANYGYTF. The V call is TRBV27, the J call TRBJ1-2, with D possibly matching TRBD1 (5 bases). CDR1 and CDR2 (germline): MNHEY, SMNVEV (reference sequence). V lost 8 bases to trimming and J lost 0 bases, with 13 bases between them. The CDR3 sequence is 14 residues long.